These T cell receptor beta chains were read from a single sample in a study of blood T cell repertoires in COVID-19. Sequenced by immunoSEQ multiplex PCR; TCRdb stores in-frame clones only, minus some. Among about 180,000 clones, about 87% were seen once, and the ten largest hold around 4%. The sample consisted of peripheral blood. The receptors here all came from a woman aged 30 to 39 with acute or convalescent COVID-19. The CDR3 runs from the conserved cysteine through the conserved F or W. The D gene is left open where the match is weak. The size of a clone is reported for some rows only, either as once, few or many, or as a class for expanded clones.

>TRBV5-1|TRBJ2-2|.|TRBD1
CASSLSTGGFSGELFF
TGCGCCAGCAGCTTGTCAACAGGGGGCTTCTCCGGGGAGCTGTTTTTT
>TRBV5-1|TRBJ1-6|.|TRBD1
CASSLGPTNRGTLHF
TGCGCCAGCAGCTTGGGACCTACTAACAGGGGTACCCTCCACTTT
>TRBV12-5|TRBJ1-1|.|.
CASESPGNTEAFF
TGTGCTAGTGAAAGCCCGGGGAACACTGAAGCTTTCTTT
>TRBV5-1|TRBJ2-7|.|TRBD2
CASSLSGRVEQYF
TGCGCCAGCAGCCTTAGCGGGAGGGTTGAGCAGTACTTC
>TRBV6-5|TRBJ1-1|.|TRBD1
CASSYRDRRTEAFF
TGTGCCAGCAGTTACCGGGACAGGCGCACTGAAGCTTTCTTT
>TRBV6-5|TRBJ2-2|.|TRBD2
CASSNSGGAGELFF
TGTGCCAGCAGTAATTCGGGGGGAGCCGGGGAGCTGTTTTTT
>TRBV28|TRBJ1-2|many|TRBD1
CATGQNYGYTF
TGTGCCACGGGACAGAACTATGGCTACACCTTC
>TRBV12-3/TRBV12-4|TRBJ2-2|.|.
CASSLRPNGELFF
TGTGCCAGCAGTTTGAGGCCCAACGGGGAGCTGTTTTTT
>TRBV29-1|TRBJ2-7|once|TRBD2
CSATSGRAAEQYF
TGCAGCGCCACAAGCGGGAGGGCCGCCGAGCAGTACTTC
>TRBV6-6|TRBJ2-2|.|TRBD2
CASSSTSLDTGELFF
TGTGCCAGCAGTTCGACTAGCCTTGACACCGGGGAGCTGTTTTTT
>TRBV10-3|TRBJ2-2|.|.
CAIRPSTGIGELFF
TGTGCCATCAGACCCTCCACAGGGATCGGGGAGCTGTTTTTT
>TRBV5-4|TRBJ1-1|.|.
CASSWETDMNTEAFF
TGTGCCAGCAGCTGGGAGACTGATATGAACACTGAAGCTTTCTTT
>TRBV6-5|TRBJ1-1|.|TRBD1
CASSIDRDTEAFF
TGTGCCAGCAGCATAGACAGGGACACTGAAGCTTTCTTT
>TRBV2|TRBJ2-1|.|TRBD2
CASSVLSGAYNEQFF
TGTGCCAGCAGTGTACTAAGCGGGGCCTACAATGAGCAGTTCTTC
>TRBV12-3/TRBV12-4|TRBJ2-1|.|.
CASSLRSYNEQFF
TGTGCCAGCAGTTTGCGCTCCTACAATGAGCAGTTCTTC
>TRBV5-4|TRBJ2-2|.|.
CASSLVRGNTGELFF
TGTGCCAGCAGCTTGGTGCGTGGGAACACCGGGGAGCTGTTTTTT
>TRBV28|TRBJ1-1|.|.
CASSLFPISTGTEAFF
TGTGCCAGCAGTTTATTTCCCATATCAACGGGAACTGAAGCTTTCTTT
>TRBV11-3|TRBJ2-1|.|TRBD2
CASSSRTSGGNEQFF
TGTGCCAGCAGCTCGAGGACTAGCGGCGGCAATGAGCAGTTCTTC
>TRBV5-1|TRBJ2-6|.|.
CASSLAVRSGANVLTF
TGCGCCAGCAGCTTGGCAGTCCGGAGTGGGGCCAACGTCCTGACTTTC
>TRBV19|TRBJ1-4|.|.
CASSWTPQLLFF
TGTGCCAGTAGTTGGACTCCACAACTACTGTTTTTT
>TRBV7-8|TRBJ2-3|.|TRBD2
CASSLASGTSSDTQYF
TGTGCCAGCAGCTTAGCCTCCGGGACTAGTTCAGATACGCAGTATTTT
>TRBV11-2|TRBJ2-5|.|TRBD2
CASSYLAGGPEKTQYF
TGTGCCAGCAGCTACCTAGCGGGAGGCCCGGAAAAGACCCAGTACTTC
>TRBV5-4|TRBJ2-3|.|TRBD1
CASSSGGNGGPTDTQYF
TGTGCCAGCAGCTCAGGGGGAAATGGCGGGCCTACAGATACGCAGTATTTT
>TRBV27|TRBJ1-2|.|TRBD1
CASSSLTGTDDGYTF
TGTGCCAGCAGTTCGTTGACAGGGACGGATGACGGCTACACCTTC
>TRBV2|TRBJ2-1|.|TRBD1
CASGQGDNEQFF
TGTGCCAGCGGGCAGGGGGACAATGAGCAGTTCTTC
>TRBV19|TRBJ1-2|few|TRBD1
CASSIALLTGANYGYTF
TGTGCCAGTAGTATAGCCCTATTGACAGGGGCAAACTATGGCTACACCTTC
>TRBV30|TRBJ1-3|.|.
CAWMSRSSGNTIYF
TGTGCCTGGATGTCCAGAAGCTCTGGAAACACCATATATTTT
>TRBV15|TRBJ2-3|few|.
CATSRGHNHATDTQYF
TGTGCCACCAGCAGAGGTCACAACCACGCCACAGATACGCAGTATTTT
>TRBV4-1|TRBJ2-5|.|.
CASSQEAEQETQYF
TGCGCCAGCAGCCAAGAAGCGGAGCAAGAGACCCAGTACTTC
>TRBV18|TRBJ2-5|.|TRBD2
CASFQAGGGETQYF
TGTGCCAGCTTTCAAGCGGGAGGCGGGGAGACCCAGTACTTC
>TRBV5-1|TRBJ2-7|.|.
CASRRSSYEQYF
TGCGCCAGCAGGAGGAGCTCCTACGAGCAGTACTTC